This T cell receptor beta chain was captured in a study of blood T cell repertoires in COVID-19. At the level of the study: Nucleic acid was either cDNA or gDNA, and it came from T cells, B-cell-depleted T cells, or PBMCs.

Trimming removed 0 bases from V and 4 bases from J, with 10 bases in between. The V gene's germline CDR1 is SGHNT and CDR2 YYREEE (reference sequence). The CDR3 spans 14 residues. Original analysis: Using reference gene primer amplification, nucleated cell counts were estimated. Produced via immunoSEQ multiplex PCR; TCRdb's table is partial and in-frame only. V and J calls and clone size are those listed in that table; D and trimming were worked out from the DNA. The table includes tens of thousands of clones, roughly nine tenths detected once. The genes are TRBV5-4 and TRBJ2-5; maybe TRBD2 (6 bases). The clonotype was recovered from a man aged 50 or older with COVID-19, enrolled during active disease. Specimen: peripheral blood. The CDR3 loop reads CASSLGHGRETQYF. In nucleotides, the CDR3 is TGTGCCAGCAGCTTGGGACACGGGAGAGAGACCCAGTACTTC.